These T cell receptor beta chains were read from a single sample in a study of blood T cell repertoires in COVID-19. TCRdb keeps only in-frame clones here, not all; method: immunoSEQ multiplex PCR. This table has a few hundred thousand clones, around nine tenths appearing once. The sequenced material came from peripheral blood. These receptors originate from a man in his fifties with acute or convalescent COVID-19. Each CDR3 is given with its conserved first and last residue. The D gene is left open where the match is weak. Rows may omit the clone size; those that give it use once, few, many or a size class.

D: NA
V: TRBV3-1/TRBV3-2
size: once
J: TRBJ1-1
DNA: TGTGCCAGCGCCTTTGGGTTCGGGACTGAAGCTTTCTTT
CDR3: CASAFGFGTEAFF

D: TRBD1
V: TRBV10-3
size: NA
J: TRBJ1-3
DNA: TGTGCCATCAGCGAGGACAGGGCGACTGGAAACACCATATATTTT
CDR3: CAISEDRATGNTIYF

D: NA
V: TRBV7-8
size: NA
J: TRBJ2-1
DNA: TGTGCCAGCAGCTTACTGAACGTGGAGGACAATGAGCAGTTCTTC
CDR3: CASSLLNVEDNEQFF

D: TRBD2
V: TRBV27
size: NA
J: TRBJ2-3
DNA: TGTGCCAGCAGTTTAACTAGCGGAGATACGCAGTATTTT
CDR3: CASSLTSGDTQYF

D: NA
V: TRBV7-5
size: NA
J: TRBJ1-3
DNA: TGTGCCAGAAGCTCATCGACCGGGAACACCATATATTTT
CDR3: CARSSSTGNTIYF

D: NA
V: TRBV15
size: NA
J: TRBJ2-2
DNA: TGTGCCACCAGCAACCCGGGGACCGGGGAGCTGTTTTTT
CDR3: CATSNPGTGELFF

D: TRBD1
V: TRBV5-4
size: once
J: TRBJ1-1
DNA: TGTGCCAGCAGCTTGGAACAGGGGTACACTGAAGCTTTCTTT
CDR3: CASSLEQGYTEAFF

D: NA
V: TRBV19
size: NA
J: TRBJ1-2
DNA: TGTGCCAGTACCCCGGGGGGGAACAACTATGGCTACACCTTC
CDR3: CASTPGGNNYGYTF

D: NA
V: TRBV5-1
size: NA
J: TRBJ2-1
DNA: TGCGCCAGCAGCTTGGAAGGCTCCCCGGGGGAGCAGTTCTTC
CDR3: CASSLEGSPGEQFF

D: TRBD1
V: TRBV7-9
size: NA
J: TRBJ2-3
DNA: TGTGCCAGCAGCTTAGGAGGGACAGGGTTCGATACGCAGTATTTT
CDR3: CASSLGGTGFDTQYF

D: TRBD1
V: TRBV29-1
size: NA
J: TRBJ2-7
DNA: TGCAGCGCCCGGGACAGGGGATCGACCGGGCAGTACTTC
CDR3: CSARDRGSTGQYF

D: NA
V: TRBV29-1
size: NA
J: TRBJ2-5
DNA: TGCAGCGTTGAGGGCAGGGATAACCAAGAGACCCAGTACTTC
CDR3: CSVEGRDNQETQYF

D: NA
V: TRBV3-1/TRBV3-2
size: NA
J: TRBJ2-7
DNA: TGTGCCAGCAGCCATAGGGGCGGCGAGCAGTACTTC
CDR3: CASSHRGGEQYF

D: NA
V: TRBV30
size: NA
J: TRBJ1-2
DNA: TGTGCCTGGAGTGCGGTGTTTGGCTACACCTTC
CDR3: CAWSAVFGYTF

D: NA
V: TRBV6-5
size: NA
J: TRBJ2-7
DNA: TGTGCCAGCAGTTACCCCAAAACAGTGCAGTACTTC
CDR3: CASSYPKTVQYF

D: NA
V: TRBV19
size: once
J: TRBJ2-3
DNA: TGTGCCAGTAGTATGTCTAGGGGGTCAGATACGCAGTATTTT
CDR3: CASSMSRGSDTQYF

D: NA
V: TRBV6-2/TRBV6-3
size: NA
J: TRBJ1-5
DNA: TGTGCCAGCAGTTACCCGGGGGTAAGGGGACTCTATAGCAATCAGCCCCAGCATTTT
CDR3: CASSYPGVRGLYSNQPQHF

D: TRBD2
V: TRBV4-1
size: NA
J: TRBJ2-1
DNA: TGCGCCAGCAGTCCCCTGTGGGCGGGGGGGCCCGCTTTGTTTGATAATGAGCAGTTCTTC
CDR3: CASSPLWAGGPALFDNEQFF

D: NA
V: TRBV18
size: NA
J: TRBJ1-1
DNA: TGTGCCAGCTCACCAACGGCGGGGGCGAGTACTGAAGCTTTCTTT
CDR3: CASSPTAGASTEAFF

D: TRBD1
V: TRBV27
size: NA
J: TRBJ1-1
DNA: TGTGCCAGCTACCGGACAGGGCGGGGTGATGACGGGACTGAAGCTTTCTTT
CDR3: CASYRTGRGDDGTEAFF

D: NA
V: TRBV18
size: NA
J: TRBJ1-1
DNA: TGTGCCAGCTCACCAGGGGGGGACACTGAAGCTTTCTTT
CDR3: CASSPGGDTEAFF

D: NA
V: TRBV3-1/TRBV3-2
size: NA
J: TRBJ1-3
DNA: TGTGCCAGCAACTACGGCGGAAACACCATATATTTT
CDR3: CASNYGGNTIYF

D: NA
V: TRBV7-3
size: NA
J: TRBJ2-7
DNA: TGTGCCAGCAGCTCCGCAGGGTCGGGCGAGCAGTACTTC
CDR3: CASSSAGSGEQYF

D: TRBD2
V: TRBV4-1
size: NA
J: TRBJ2-1
DNA: TGCGCCAGCAGCCGACCTAGCGGGGCATACAATGAGCAGTTCTTC
CDR3: CASSRPSGAYNEQFF

D: TRBD1
V: TRBV30
size: NA
J: TRBJ2-7
DNA: TGTGCCTGGAGGACGGGACAGGGGTTCGACGAGCAGTACTTC
CDR3: CAWRTGQGFDEQYF

D: NA
V: TRBV10-1
size: NA
J: TRBJ2-7
DNA: TGCGCCAGCAGTGAGTTTGGGCACTCCTACGAGCAGTACTTC
CDR3: CASSEFGHSYEQYF

D: TRBD2
V: TRBV9
size: NA
J: TRBJ2-2
DNA: TGTGCCAGCAGCCCTGGAGCGGGGGACTACACCGGGGAGCTGTTTTTT
CDR3: CASSPGAGDYTGELFF

D: TRBD1
V: TRBV3-1/TRBV3-2
size: NA
J: TRBJ1-4
DNA: TGTGCCAGCAGCCGGGCCCCTACAGGGGAGGATGAAAAACTGTTTTTT
CDR3: CASSRAPTGEDEKLFF

D: NA
V: TRBV12-3/TRBV12-4
size: NA
J: TRBJ1-2
DNA: TGTGCCAGCGCGATCCGGGTGGGCTATGGCTACACCTTC
CDR3: CASAIRVGYGYTF

D: TRBD1
V: TRBV29-1
size: NA
J: TRBJ1-2
DNA: TGCAGCTGCCCGGGGACAGGGGGTAGAAACTATGGCTACACCTTC
CDR3: CSCPGTGGRNYGYTF

D: NA
V: TRBV6-1
size: NA
J: TRBJ2-5
DNA: TGTGCCAGCAGTGAAGGAGAGGTCTGGGAGACCCAGTACTTC
CDR3: CASSEGEVWETQYF

D: NA
V: TRBV7-9
size: NA
J: TRBJ1-4
DNA: TGTGCCAGCAGCCTCCTTGGAGGGACTAATGAAAAACTGTTTTTT
CDR3: CASSLLGGTNEKLFF

D: TRBD2
V: TRBV11-2
size: NA
J: TRBJ2-5
DNA: TGTGCCAGCAGCTTCACCGGGACTAGCGGAGAGACCCAGTACTTC
CDR3: CASSFTGTSGETQYF

D: NA
V: TRBV11-2
size: NA
J: TRBJ2-2
DNA: TGTGCCAGCAGCTTAGCGGGCGGGGGCGCAAACACCGGGGAGCTGTTTTTT
CDR3: CASSLAGGGANTGELFF

D: TRBD1
V: TRBV12-3/TRBV12-4
size: NA
J: TRBJ2-3
DNA: TGTGCCAGCAGTTGGACAGGGAAGGATACGCAGTATTTT
CDR3: CASSWTGKDTQYF

D: NA
V: TRBV18
size: NA
J: TRBJ2-7
DNA: TGTGCCAGCTCATTGACAGGCCGTAGCTCCTACGAGCAGTACTTC
CDR3: CASSLTGRSSYEQYF

D: TRBD1
V: TRBV25-1
size: once
J: TRBJ1-6
DNA: TGTGCCAGCAGTCGGGACAGGGGGAATTCACCCCTCCACTTT
CDR3: CASSRDRGNSPLHF

D: NA
V: TRBV19
size: NA
J: TRBJ1-1
DNA: TGTGCCAGTAGTATAGCGAACAGGCTGAACACTGAAGCTTTCTTT
CDR3: CASSIANRLNTEAFF

D: TRBD2
V: TRBV5-4
size: once
J: TRBJ2-1
DNA: TGTGCCAGCAGCCGGGTGGGAGCGGGGGGGTACAATGAGCAGTTCTTC
CDR3: CASSRVGAGGYNEQFF

D: NA
V: TRBV4-1
size: NA
J: TRBJ2-5
DNA: TGCGCCAGCAGCACCCGGACAGAAGAGACCCAGTACTTC
CDR3: CASSTRTEETQYF

D: NA
V: TRBV30
size: NA
J: TRBJ1-5
DNA: TGTGCCTGGAGGGGAGGGGCGGGACAGCCCCAGCATTTT
CDR3: CAWRGGAGQPQHF

D: NA
V: TRBV18
size: NA
J: TRBJ1-1
DNA: TGTGCCAGCTCCTCGGACACATCTGAAGCTTTCTTT
CDR3: CASSSDTSEAFF

D: TRBD1
V: TRBV5-1
size: NA
J: TRBJ1-2
DNA: TGCGCCAGCAGCTTGGGACAGGGAGGCCCCTATGGCTACACCTTC
CDR3: CASSLGQGGPYGYTF

D: NA
V: TRBV7-9
size: NA
J: TRBJ1-4
DNA: TGTGCCAGCAGCACCCTTACAGGGAAGGAAAAACTGTTTTTT
CDR3: CASSTLTGKEKLFF

D: TRBD1
V: TRBV6-5
size: NA
J: TRBJ1-6
DNA: TGTGCCAGCAGCACAGGGGTCTATAATTCACCCCTCCACTTT
CDR3: CASSTGVYNSPLHF

D: TRBD1
V: TRBV5-6
size: NA
J: TRBJ2-7
DNA: TGTGCCAGCAGCTTGTTGGGACAGGGAAGGGAGCAGTACTTC
CDR3: CASSLLGQGREQYF

D: TRBD1
V: TRBV5-1
size: NA
J: TRBJ1-1
DNA: TGCGCCAGCAGCTTGGGTGACAGGGCAGGCCCTGAAGCTTTCTTT
CDR3: CASSLGDRAGPEAFF